The present T cell receptor (beta chain) was sequenced within a study of prognosis after radiotherapy for stage I lung cancer. Study overall: Patient ages ran from roughly 50 to 84, with a median of 74.5 years, and the group had about a dozen men and several women.

Germline V gene data show CDR1 as SGHVS and CDR2 as FQNEAQ. This CDR3 region has 16 residues. Two rounds of multiplex PCR amplified TCR beta CDR3 from genomic DNA. The first PCR round targeted every TRBV and TRBJ gene with specific primers. Using its own MiXCR run on the multiplex PCR reads, TCRdb lists one record per CDR3 protein. The table lists around 26,000 distinct CDR3 sequences, roughly 50% of them singletons. Concerning this clonotype itself: Relative to the germline gene, one junction end is altered; a read error may explain this.

The sequenced sample was PBMCs, obtained before or after stereotactic body radiation therapy (not recorded which). The chain joins TRBV7-8 to TRBJ2-1; D perhaps matches TRBD2 (6 bases). The source is a donor over 45 with non-small cell lung cancer. The CDR3 loop reads CASSIAGTGLYNEQFF. CDR3 sequence (DNA): TGTGCCAGCAGCATAGCCGGGACTGGTCTCTACAATGAGCAGTTCTTC.